The clone carrying this T cell receptor beta chain was detected ten times or more. No antigen is known for it. This specimen comes from a study of T cells after yellow fever vaccination. The study's findings and limits: Most primary-vaccination clones recurred post-booster (around 97% CD4, 88% CD8). A secondary response was less intense yet reached its peak sooner, at day 5 versus 15.

The study made its TCR cDNA through 5'RACE template switching. That step introduced a universal primer site along with UMIs. TCRdb re-called the 5' RACE reads with MiXCR, one entry per CDR3 protein. The repertoire has 350,000 to 450,000 distinct CDR3 sequences, 6% to 8% of them found once; the top ten carry about 15%. J was trimmed by 4 bases and V by 6 bases; bases with no gene match: 2. The CDR3 is 14 amino acids. The V gene's germline CDR1 is SGHVS and CDR2 FQNEAQ. The sample here was PBMCs, taken 5 days after the yellow fever booster vaccination. This sequence originates from a man aged 25-45 years who received the YFV17D yellow fever vaccine. This chain connects TRBV7-8 to TRBJ2-2; 10 bases are a match to TRBD1. The CDR3 loop is CASSRTGGTGELFF. As DNA, the CDR3 is TGTGCCAGCAGTCGGACAGGGGGCACCGGGGAGCTGTTTTTT. Using reference TRBV7-8 and TRBJ2-2 for the parts outside the CDR3, the full variable domain is GAGVSQSPRYKVAKRGQDVALRCDPISGHVSLFWYQQALGQGPEFLTYFQNEAQLDKSGLPSDRFFAERPEGSVSTLKIQRTQQEDSAVYLCASSRTGGTGELFFGEGSRLTVL.